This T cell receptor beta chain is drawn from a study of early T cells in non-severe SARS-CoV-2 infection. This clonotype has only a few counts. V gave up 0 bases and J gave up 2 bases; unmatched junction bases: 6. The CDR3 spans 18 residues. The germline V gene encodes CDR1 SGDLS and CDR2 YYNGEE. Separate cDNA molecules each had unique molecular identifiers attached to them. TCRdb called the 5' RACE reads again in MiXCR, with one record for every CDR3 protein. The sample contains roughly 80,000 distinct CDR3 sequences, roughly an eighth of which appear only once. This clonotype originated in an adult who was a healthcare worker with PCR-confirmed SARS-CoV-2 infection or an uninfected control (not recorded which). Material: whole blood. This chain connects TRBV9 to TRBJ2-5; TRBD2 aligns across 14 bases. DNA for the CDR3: TGTGCCAGCAGCGTAGCAGGGACTAGCGGGAGTGGGCAAGAGACCCAGTACTTC. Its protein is CASSVAGTSGSGQETQYF.